Described below is a single TCR beta chain sequence and its context. The antigen is undetermined. Donors were ostensibly healthy at sampling, although undocumented immune exposures were probable. The PCR contained 60 Vbeta and 13 Jbeta primers. TCRdb keeps only in-frame clones here, not all; method: immunoSEQ multiplex PCR. The sample totals about 150,000 clones. V was shortened by 1 base and J by 0 bases, with 9 bases between the two germline ends. Germline V gene data show CDR1 as SGHTA and CDR2 as FQGTGA. CDR3 length: 15 amino acids. This sample stems from a study of cytomegalovirus exposure and HLA in healthy donors. Study-level points and caveats: Previous analysis showed most TCR beta V segments were productive about 87% or about 30% of the time. Among TCR sequences, most were rare, though some public TCRs appeared in many donors.

Specimen: PBMCs. This chain joins TRBV7-3 and TRBJ1-1; a weak D match, TRBD1 (6 bases). The receptor was derived from a man aged 25 to 45 in good health and CMV-seronegative. The CDR3 region is CASSLMAGVNTEAFF. CDR3 coding DNA: TGTGCCAGCAGCTTAATGGCAGGGGTGAACACTGAAGCTTTCTTT.